This record covers a single T cell receptor (beta chain). Germline V gene sequence: CDR1 DFQATT, CDR2 SNEGSKA (reference sequence). The V gene lost 3 bases and the J gene lost 7 bases, with 19 bases spanning the gap. The CDR3 runs 16 residues. This entry belongs to a study of blood T cells in healthy people across ages. A second PCR of about 6 to 11 cycles used a sample-barcoded 5' primer and a J-beta primer mix. TCRdb analysed the 5' RACE reads with MiXCR anew, one entry per CDR3 protein. The sample includes about 930,000 distinct CDR3 sequences, under 35% of them seen just once. This sample was shared with a second study, whose subject was T cells of mothers and their children.

Sample: blood. This TCR was recovered from a woman aged 40 to 50 in good health. This chain links TRBV20-1 with TRBJ1-6, with D unresolved. As DNA, the CDR3 is TGCAGTGCTAGCCAGCCTCCAATGATCCTGAATTCACCCCTCCACTTT. It translates to CSASQPPMILNSPLHF.